These T cell receptor beta chains were read from a single sample in a study of control samples from healthy donors and cancer patients. Clones were read by immunoSEQ multiplex PCR, and TCRdb kept only the in-frame ones, dropping some. The sample contains 60,000 to 75,000 clones, approximately 83% of which appear only once. Sequenced input: blood. Receptors originate from a man between 60 and 75 years old in good health. The CDR3 runs from the conserved cysteine through the conserved F or W. Fields, in order: J gene, V gene, CDR3 protein.

j_call: TRBJ2-2; v_call: TRBV2; cdr3_aa: CASSEEVAGNTGELFF
j_call: TRBJ2-7; v_call: TRBV19; cdr3_aa: CASSIQVSYEQYF
j_call: TRBJ2-1; v_call: TRBV21-1; cdr3_aa: CASSKNRTSGRNEQFF
j_call: TRBJ2-7; v_call: TRBV7-3; cdr3_aa: CASSSGQGAREQYF
j_call: TRBJ2-3; v_call: TRBV7-2; cdr3_aa: CASSLVGAGVTDTQYF
j_call: TRBJ1-3; v_call: TRBV11-2; cdr3_aa: CASSPGSGNTIYF
j_call: TRBJ2-7; v_call: TRBV19; cdr3_aa: CASSIGGQGRYEQYF
j_call: TRBJ1-5; v_call: TRBV25-1; cdr3_aa: CASSDARGALNQPQHF
j_call: TRBJ1-5; v_call: TRBV7-8; cdr3_aa: CASSSQGPNQPQHF
j_call: TRBJ2-2; v_call: TRBV5-6; cdr3_aa: CASLEGVTGELFF
j_call: TRBJ2-1; v_call: TRBV4-3; cdr3_aa: CASSQDLASQGNEQFF
j_call: TRBJ1-6; v_call: TRBV6-6; cdr3_aa: CASSLPQSNNSPLHF
j_call: TRBJ2-3; v_call: TRBV30; cdr3_aa: CAWSVQLTTDTQYF
j_call: TRBJ2-3; v_call: TRBV19; cdr3_aa: CASSIDSGVGRTDTQYF
j_call: TRBJ2-5; v_call: TRBV5-6; cdr3_aa: CASSLWGSGRWEETQYF
j_call: TRBJ2-1; v_call: TRBV2; cdr3_aa: CASRAGGGNEQFF